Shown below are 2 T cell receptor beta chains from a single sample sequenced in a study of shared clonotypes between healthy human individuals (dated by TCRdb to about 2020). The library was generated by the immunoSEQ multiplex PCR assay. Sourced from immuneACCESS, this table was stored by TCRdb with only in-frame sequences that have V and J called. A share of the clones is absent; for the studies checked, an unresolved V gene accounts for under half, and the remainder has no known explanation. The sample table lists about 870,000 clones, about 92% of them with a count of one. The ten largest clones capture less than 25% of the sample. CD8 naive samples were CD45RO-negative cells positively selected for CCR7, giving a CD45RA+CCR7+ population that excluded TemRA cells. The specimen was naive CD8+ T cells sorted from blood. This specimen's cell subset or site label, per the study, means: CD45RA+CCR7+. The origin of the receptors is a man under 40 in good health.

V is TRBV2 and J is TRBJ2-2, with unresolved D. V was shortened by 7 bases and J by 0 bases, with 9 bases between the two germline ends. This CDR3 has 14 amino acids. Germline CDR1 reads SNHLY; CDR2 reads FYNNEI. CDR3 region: CASKSGANTGELFF. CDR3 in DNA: TGTGCCAGCAAGTCCGGAGCGAACACCGGGGAGCTGTTTTTT.

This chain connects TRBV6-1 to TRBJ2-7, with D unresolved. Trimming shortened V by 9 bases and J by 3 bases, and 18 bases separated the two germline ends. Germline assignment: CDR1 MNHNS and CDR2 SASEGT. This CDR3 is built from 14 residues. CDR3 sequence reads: CASTVSAGLYEQYF. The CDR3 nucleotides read TGTGCCAGTACGGTATCAGCAGGCCTCTACGAGCAGTACTTC.